These 22 T cell receptor beta chains came from one sample sequenced in a study of T cells in Graves' hyperthyroidism and ophthalmopathy. Amplification of TCR beta CDR3 regions used RNA as the template. An initial round of RT-PCR targeting the TCR CDR3 relied on the HTBI primer set. MiXCR was run by TCRdb on the multiplex PCR reads, yielding one entry per CDR3 protein. The sample yields hundreds of thousands of distinct CDR3 sequences, around 13% seen once. Sequencing was done on a sample of blood. Receptors originate from a woman under 30 with Graves' hyperthyroidism.

V usage is TRBV7-8 and J usage is TRBJ2-7; 8 nucleotides agree with TRBD2. V dropped 6 bases and J dropped 1; count of bases not matched to a gene: 11. CDR3 length: 16 residues. Germline assignment: CDR1 SGHVS and CDR2 FQNEAQ. CDR3 nucleotide sequence: TGTGCCAGCAGTTGGGCAAAAGCGGGAGCATCCTACGAGCAGTACTTC. Its translation is CASSWAKAGASYEQYF.

This clonotype was counted many times. J is TRBJ1-1 and V is TRBV14; no reliable D call. The CDR3 has 13 amino acids. Looked up from germline, CDR1 is SGHDN and CDR2 is FVKESK. Trimming shortened V by 5 bases and J by 10 bases, and 17 bases separated the two germline ends. CDR3 DNA sequence: TGTGCCAGCAGCGTTAGACCATCCCACGGAGCTTTCTTT. Translated: CASSVRPSHGAFF.

Points on this clonotype: With a much larger clone just one base away, this may be a read error. The chain couples TRBV6-2 or TRBV6-3 to TRBJ2-1, with 7 bases aligning to TRBD1. The better agreement between TRBJ2-7 and the DNA end casts doubt on the J call. This CDR3 has 17 amino acids. Germline assignment: CDR1 MNHEY and CDR2 SVGEGT. This chain's CDR3 is CASSYSLTQGFYNEQYF. DNA for the CDR3: TGTGCCAGCAGTTACTCGCTAACACAGGGGTTCTACAATGAGCAGTACTTC.

The rearrangement uses TRBV4-1 and TRBJ1-1; 7 nucleotides align to TRBD1. The germline CDR1 and CDR2 sequences are MGHRA and YSYEKL. This CDR3 spans 15 amino acids. Trimming cost V 2 bases and J 1 base; bases outside gene matches: 4. The CDR3 nucleotides read TGCGCCAGCAGCCAACAGGGGGATTCGAACACTGAAGCTTTCTTT. It encodes CASSQQGDSNTEAFF.

This clonotype has ten or more counts. The V gene is TRBV20-1, the J gene TRBJ2-7, with 11 nucleotides matching TRBD1. Unmatched junction bases numbered 12, after V lost 5 bases and J lost 6 bases. The CDR3 loop spans 15 amino acids. Germline V lookup: CDR1 DFQATT, CDR2 SNEGSKA (reference sequence). Here the CDR3 reads CSAFPGQGALSEQYF. For the CDR3, the DNA is TGCAGTGCTTTCCCCGGACAGGGGGCACTCTCCGAGCAGTACTTC.

This clonotype was seen at least ten times. The gene calls are TRBV19 and TRBJ1-3, with D perhaps matching TRBD1 (6 bases). Germline V gene lookup returns CDR1 LNHDA and CDR2 SQIVND (reference sequence). The CDR3 has 15 amino acids. V shed 3 bases and J shed 3 bases, with 12 bases lying between them. CDR3 nucleotides: TGTGCCAGTAGTATTGGATGGGGGCTTGGAAACACCATATATTTT. Amino acid sequence: CASSIGWGLGNTIYF.

This clonotype was seen ten or more times. The CDR3 DNA reads TGTGCCTGGAAACCACGGACAGGGATGCAGTCTGGAAACACCATATATTTT. Encoded protein: CAWKPRTGMQSGNTIYF. The genes are TRBV30 and TRBJ1-3; 8 bases match TRBD1. CDR1 and CDR2 from the germline V gene are GTSNPN and SVGIG (reference sequence). After removal of 4 bases from V and 1 base from J, the junction contained 12 bases not matched to a gene. The CDR3 spans 17 residues.

Only a few counts were recorded for this clonotype. This rearrangement joins TRBV6-1 to TRBJ2-1; D possibly uses TRBD1 or TRBD2 (6 bases each). The V and J ends lost 10 bases and 4 bases respectively, with 20 bases between them. The CDR3 has 15 amino acids. Per germline, CDR1 MNHNS and CDR2 SASEGT. CDR3 residues: CATQGGTLSYNEQFF. Here the CDR3 DNA reads TGTGCCACGCAAGGCGGGACATTATCATACAATGAGCAGTTCTTC.

This clonotype showed up just a few times. V and J are TRBV4-1 and TRBJ2-5, with TRBD1 matching over 9 bases. CDR1 MGHRA and CDR2 YSYEKL come from the germline V gene. The CDR3 is made up of 17 amino acids. V shed 0 bases and J 5 bases; nucleotides not matched to a gene: 10. CDR3 in amino acids: CASSQETGGAFSETQYF. The CDR3 DNA sequence: TGCGCCAGCAGCCAAGAAACAGGGGGCGCGTTTTCGGAGACCCAGTACTTC.

CDR3 in amino acids: CASSDNGGADTQYF. CDR3 DNA: TGTGCCAGCAGTGACAACGGAGGGGCAGATACGCAGTATTTT. The rearrangement uses TRBV6-4 and TRBJ2-3, with D tentatively TRBD2 (6 bases). The germline V gene has CDR1 MRHNA and CDR2 SNTAGT. This CDR3 spans 14 amino acids. The ends were cut back, 2 bases at V and 4 bases at J, with 10 bases in the middle.

This chain connects TRBV15 to TRBJ2-1; possible D gene TRBD2, 6 bases. The CDR3 consists of 15 residues. Per germline, CDR1 LNHNV and CDR2 YYDKDF (reference sequence). Trimming shortened V by 1 base and J by 3 bases, and 10 bases separated the two germline ends. DNA for the CDR3: TGTGCCACCAGCAGAGTGGGCGGGATCTACAATGAGCAGTTCTTC. It is translated as CATSRVGGIYNEQFF.

Only a few counts were recorded for this clonotype. DNA of the CDR3: TGCAGTGCTAGGTTGTACCGGGAGGGCACAGATACGCAGTATTTT. Amino acid sequence: CSARLYREGTDTQYF. This chain uses TRBV20-1 with TRBJ2-3; 7 bases fit TRBD2. The CDR3 contains 15 residues. Per the germline V gene, CDR1 is DFQATT and CDR2 is SNEGSKA (reference sequence). Trimming at V came to 3 bases and at J to 1 base, leaving 7 bases not matched to a gene.

This clonotype was recorded at least ten times. The chain recombines TRBV6-1 with TRBJ2-3; 8 bases are a match to TRBD2. CDR3 length: 19 residues. The germline V gene encodes CDR1 MNHNS and CDR2 SASEGT. V shed 5 bases, J shed 3 bases, and the junction held 19 bases outside the gene matches. The CDR3 region has the DNA TGTGCCAGCAGTCCCCGGGCGGGGGGCCTGCTTATACTAACAGATACGCAGTATTTT. Residues: CASSPRAGGLLILTDTQYF.

This clonotype was counted a few times. The rearrangement uses TRBV28 and TRBJ2-2, with D unresolved. The CDR3 totals 11 residues. Germline V gene sequence: CDR1 MDHEN, CDR2 SYDVKM. V was pared by 10 bases and J by 7 bases, with 10 bases between. CDR3 amino acids: CATSENGELFF. CDR3 coding DNA: TGTGCCACCTCGGAAAACGGGGAGCTGTTTTTT.

V and J are TRBV9 and TRBJ2-7; 7 bases agree with TRBD1. Germline-derived CDR1 and CDR2 are SGDLS and YYNGEE. Trimming at V came to 0 bases and at J to 6 bases, leaving 6 bases not matched to a gene. The CDR3 is made up of 14 amino acids. The CDR3 loop is CASSVADRASEQYF. Here the CDR3 DNA reads TGTGCCAGCAGCGTAGCAGACAGGGCCTCCGAGCAGTACTTC.

Of note for this clonotype: Given a much more abundant clone one base away, this may be a read error. In this CDR3 the conserved last residue, phenylalanine or tryptophan, is missing, so a read error is likely. The gene calls are TRBV5-5 and TRBJ2-1; 7 bases are shared with TRBD2. The ends lost 0 bases at V and 6 bases at J; junction bases unmatched: 9. This CDR3 is 16 amino acids long. Germline values: CDR1 SGHKS, CDR2 YYEKEE (reference sequence). The chain's CDR3 is CASSLVVLAKGNEQFI. DNA for the CDR3: TGTGCCAGCAGCTTGGTAGTACTAGCGAAAGGCAATGAGCAGTTCATC.

This clonotype was seen ten or more times. The chain links TRBV28 to TRBJ2-7, with 10 bases lining up with TRBD1. The CDR3 is 14 amino acids. Germline CDR1 reads MDHEN; CDR2 reads SYDVKM. The trim removed 6 bases at V and 5 bases at J, leaving 7 bases unmatched. CDR3 in amino acids: CASRPGQGPNEQYF. CDR3 sequence (DNA): TGTGCCAGCAGGCCGGGACAGGGGCCTAACGAGCAGTACTTC.

The chain has TRBV12-3 or TRBV12-4 and TRBJ1-2; maybe TRBD1 (6 bases). There are 13 residues in the CDR3. V was pared by 3 bases and J by 7 bases, with 12 bases between. This CDR3 reads CASSLTGTGGYTF. CDR3 nucleotide sequence: TGTGCCAGCAGTTTGACAGGTACCGGTGGCTACACCTTC.

This sequence joins TRBV2 and TRBJ1-5; perhaps TRBD1 as D (5 bases). This CDR3 spans 16 amino acids. V lost 8 bases and J 5 bases, leaving 22 bases between the germline ends. The germline V gene encodes CDR1 SNHLY and CDR2 FYNNEI. The CDR3 is CASSVSRGSGYQPQHF. CDR3 DNA sequence: TGTGCCAGCTCTGTCTCCCGGGGCTCGGGTTATCAGCCCCAGCATTTT.

At least ten counts were recorded for this clonotype. The gene calls are TRBV3-1 and TRBJ2-3, with no clear D. The germline CDR1 and CDR2 sequences are LGHDT and YNNKEL (reference sequence). CDR3 size: 13 residues. Deletions cut 1 base from V and 4 bases from J, with 6 bases between. CDR3: CASSQGHSDTQYF. The CDR3 nucleotides read TGTGCCAGCAGCCAAGGTCATTCAGATACGCAGTATTTT.

This clonotype was recorded many times. J is TRBJ2-2 and V is TRBV30, with D uncertain. CDR1 and CDR2 (germline): GTSNPN, SVGIG (reference sequence). V was shortened by 2 bases and J by 2 bases, with 9 bases between the two germline ends. The CDR3 spans 14 residues. Here the CDR3 DNA reads TGTGCCTGGAGTCTCCAATTAAACACCGGGGAGCTGTTTTTT. Translated: CAWSLQLNTGELFF.

This clonotype was counted only a few times. The chain employs TRBV7-2 and TRBJ2-2; D remains unclear. In germline, CDR1 is SGHTA, CDR2 FQGNSA. The CDR3 covers 14 residues. The V end was cut by 1 base, the J end by 4 bases, with 7 bases between. The CDR3 spells CASSLGYGTGELFF. The CDR3 DNA sequence: TGTGCCAGCAGCTTAGGTTACGGCACCGGGGAGCTGTTTTTT.